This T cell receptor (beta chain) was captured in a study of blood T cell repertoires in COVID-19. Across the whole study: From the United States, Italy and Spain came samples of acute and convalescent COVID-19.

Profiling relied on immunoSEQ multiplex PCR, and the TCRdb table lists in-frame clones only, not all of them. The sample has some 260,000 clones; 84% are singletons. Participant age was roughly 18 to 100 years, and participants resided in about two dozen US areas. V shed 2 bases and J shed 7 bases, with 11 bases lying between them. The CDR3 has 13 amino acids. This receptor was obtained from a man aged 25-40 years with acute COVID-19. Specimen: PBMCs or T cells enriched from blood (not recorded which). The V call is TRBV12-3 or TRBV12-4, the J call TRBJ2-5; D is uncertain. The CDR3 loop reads CASSLIGTGTQYF. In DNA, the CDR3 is TGTGCCAGCAGTTTAATTGGTACGGGGACCCAGTACTTC.